A selection of T cell receptor beta chains follows, all from one sample in a study of blood T cell repertoires in COVID-19. The table came from immunoSEQ multiplex PCR; TCRdb's copy has only in-frame clones and leaves some out. Seen here are 150,000 to 200,000 clones, about 78% observed once, and the top ten hold about 18%. Material: PBMCs or T cells enriched from blood (not recorded which). The receptors come from a woman aged 45-65 years who had recovered from COVID-19. The CDR3 runs from the conserved cysteine through the conserved F or W. Each record gives: V gene, clone size, D gene, CDR3 length, J gene, CDR3 DNA, CDR3 protein. D genes are given only for firm matches. The size of a clone is reported for some rows only, either as once, few or many, or as a class for expanded clones.

>TRBV7-9|-|-|12|TRBJ2-7
TGTGCCAGCAGCTCAGACTTTGGTGAGCAGTACTTC
CASSSDFGEQYF
>TRBV27|-|-|12|TRBJ1-2
TGTGCCATCCGGGAACCCCTGGGGGGCTACACCTTC
CAIREPLGGYTF
>TRBV3-1/TRBV3-2|-|TRBD2|15|TRBJ2-1
TGTGCCAGCGGTCCGGGACTAGCGGCCTACAATGAGCAGTTCTTC
CASGPGLAAYNEQFF
>TRBV10-3|-|TRBD1|13|TRBJ1-3
TGTGCCATCAGGGGACAGACTGGAAACACCATATATTTT
CAIRGQTGNTIYF
>TRBV7-9|-|-|13|TRBJ1-4
TGTGCCAGCAGCTTATCTCATAGAGGAAAACTGTTTTTT
CASSLSHRGKLFF
>TRBV28|-|-|14|TRBJ1-5
TGTGCCAGCTATCAGGGTTTAGGCAATCAGCCCCAGCATTTT
CASYQGLGNQPQHF
>TRBV4-3|-|-|16|TRBJ1-2
TGCGCCAGCAGCCAAGGAGTGCCGGGAGACAACTATGGCTACACCTTC
CASSQGVPGDNYGYTF
>TRBV12-2|-|-|20|TRBJ1-6
TGTGCAAGTCGCTTAGCGATTAGGTATGGCTCTAGCTCCTATAATTCACCCCTCCACTTT
CASRLAIRYGSSSYNSPLHF
>TRBV7-3|-|TRBD1|15|TRBJ1-4
TGTGCCAGCAGCCTCAGGGGGGCTGCTAATGAAAAACTGTTTTTT
CASSLRGAANEKLFF
>TRBV6-6|-|TRBD1|12|TRBJ2-7
TGTGCCAGCAGCTTGGGACAGTTCGAGCAGTACTTC
CASSLGQFEQYF
>TRBV3-1/TRBV3-2|-|-|16|TRBJ2-1
TGTGCCAGCAGCCGGACCTCTGCCGGGACCTACAATGAGCAGTTCTTC
CASSRTSAGTYNEQFF
>TRBV7-2|-|TRBD1|15|TRBJ1-5
TGTGCCAGCAGCTTAGGACAGGGTCTTAGTCAGCCCCAGCATTTT
CASSLGQGLSQPQHF
>TRBV10-3|-|-|15|TRBJ1-4
TGTGCCATCAGTGATTCGGGGAGGAGGGGTGAAAAACTGTTTTTT
CAISDSGRRGEKLFF
>TRBV9|-|TRBD2|16|TRBJ2-3
TGTGCCAGCAGCGAAAGAGGACTAGCGCCGACAGATACGCAGTATTTT
CASSERGLAPTDTQYF
>TRBV10-3|-|TRBD1|14|TRBJ1-5
TGTGCCATCAGTGCCGGACAGGAAGGTCAGCCCCAGCATTTT
CAISAGQEGQPQHF
>TRBV28|-|-|14|TRBJ1-1
TGTGCCAGCAGTTCTACAGGGCAGAACACTGAAGCTTTCTTT
CASSSTGQNTEAFF
>TRBV3-1/TRBV3-2|-|-|12|TRBJ1-5
TGTGCCAGCAGCCAAGATACAGAGCCCCAGCATTTT
CASSQDTEPQHF
>TRBV19|-|TRBD1|14|TRBJ1-2
TGTGCCAGTAGTACTCGACAGGGGCTAAATGGCTACACCTTC
CASSTRQGLNGYTF
>TRBV25-1|-|-|14|TRBJ1-1
TGTGCCAGCAACACAATGGGCAGGAACACTGAAGCTTTCTTT
CASNTMGRNTEAFF
>TRBV7-9|once|TRBD1|14|TRBJ1-2
TGTGCCAGCAGCCCGCAGACAGGGGTTGGGGGCTACACCTTC
CASSPQTGVGGYTF
>TRBV5-1|-|-|16|TRBJ2-3
TGCGCCAGCAGCTTGACAGGGTGGGGAGGCACAGATACGCAGTATTTT
CASSLTGWGGTDTQYF
>TRBV4-2|-|TRBD2|17|TRBJ2-3
TGTGCCAGCAGCCAAGTACTTACCGGGACTAGCCCAGATACGCAGTATTTT
CASSQVLTGTSPDTQYF
>TRBV4-2|few|-|14|TRBJ2-7
TGTGCCAGCAGCCCCGCGGGCGCCTCCTACGAGCAGTACTTC
CASSPAGASYEQYF
>TRBV18|-|-|15|TRBJ1-1
TGTGCCAGCTCACCCACCGAAGGAGGGGACACTGAAGCTTTCTTT
CASSPTEGGDTEAFF
>TRBV3-1/TRBV3-2|many|-|14|TRBJ2-7
TGTGCCAGCAGCGAATCAGGGGGGTCCTACGAGCAGTACTTC
CASSESGGSYEQYF
>TRBV28|-|-|15|TRBJ1-2
TGTGCCAGCAGTTTCACGACAGCCGGATGGGATGGCTACACCTTC
CASSFTTAGWDGYTF
>TRBV5-6|-|-|13|TRBJ2-3
TGTGCCAGCAGCTTGGGCACCAGGGATACGCAGTATTTT
CASSLGTRDTQYF
>TRBV18|once|-|16|TRBJ2-2
TGTGCCAGCTCACCACCGATTTCCGGGAACACCGGGGAGCTGTTTTTT
CASSPPISGNTGELFF
>TRBV25-1|-|-|14|TRBJ1-1
TGTGCCAGCAGGGATACAGGGACGAACACTGAAGCTTTCTTT
CASRDTGTNTEAFF
>TRBV10-3|once|-|15|TRBJ2-5
TGTGCCATCAGTGACACCCGACAGCTGCAAGAGACCCAGTACTTC
CAISDTRQLQETQYF
>TRBV18|-|-|15|TRBJ1-1
TGTGCCAGCTCACCACCGATGGGCCTGAACACTGAAGCTTTCTTT
CASSPPMGLNTEAFF
>TRBV28|once|-|15|TRBJ2-4
TGTGCCAGCAGCGCGGCGGGAATAGCCAAAAACATTCAGTACTTC
CASSAAGIAKNIQYF
>TRBV7-3|-|-|15|TRBJ1-3
TGTGCCAGCAGCCATACTCGGGGCTCTGGAAACACCATATATTTT
CASSHTRGSGNTIYF
>TRBV9|-|TRBD1|17|TRBJ2-3
TGTGCCAGCAGCGCTCATTGGACAGGGGCCAGCACAGATACGCAGTATTTT
CASSAHWTGASTDTQYF
>TRBV10-3|-|-|14|TRBJ1-1
TGTGCCATCAGGGGAGGGGGACGGTACACTGAAGCTTTCTTT
CAIRGGGRYTEAFF
>TRBV7-3|few|TRBD1|14|TRBJ1-2
TGTGCCAGCAGCTCCCCCGGACAGGGTGGGGGCTACACCTTC
CASSSPGQGGGYTF
>TRBV7-6|once|TRBD2|17|TRBJ2-5
TGTGCCAGCAGCTTAGGCAGCCTAGGACTAGCGGGAGGGCCGTTGTACTTC
CASSLGSLGLAGGPLYF
>TRBV3-1/TRBV3-2|-|-|16|TRBJ2-1
TGTGCCAGCAGCCAAGGTGGCGGGGTATTTTTGAATGAGCAGTTCTTC
CASSQGGGVFLNEQFF
>TRBV18|-|TRBD1|16|TRBJ1-6
TGTGCCAGCTCACAAATACCGGGACAGCTGAATTCACCCCTCCACTTT
CASSQIPGQLNSPLHF
>TRBV19|-|-|14|TRBJ1-2
TGTGCCAGTAGTATATATAGCCTGAACTATGGCTACACCTTC
CASSIYSLNYGYTF
>TRBV7-2|few|-|18|TRBJ2-5
TGTGCCAGCAGCTTAGGGCCGCGGGGAGCGACCTACGGGGGGACCCAGTACTTC
CASSLGPRGATYGGTQYF
>TRBV4-1|-|TRBD1|16|TRBJ1-5
TGCGCCAGCAGCCCAAGGACCAGGGGGAGCAATCAGCCCCAGCATTTT
CASSPRTRGSNQPQHF
>TRBV27|-|-|15|TRBJ1-4
TGTGCCAGCAGTTTAGCCGGCGGGAAGTATGAAAAACTGTTTTTT
CASSLAGGKYEKLFF
>TRBV5-6|few|TRBD1|17|TRBJ2-3
TGTGCCAGCAGCTTGCAGGGGACAGGGGGTAGCACAGATACGCAGTATTTT
CASSLQGTGGSTDTQYF
>TRBV4-1|-|-|15|TRBJ2-1
TGCGCCAGCAGTCCCGGTCGGATGAGGGACAATGAGCAGTTCTTC
CASSPGRMRDNEQFF
>TRBV20-1|-|-|15|TRBJ1-6
TGCAGTGCTAGTTCGGGGGGGGCGCTTAATTCACCCCTCCACTTT
CSASSGGALNSPLHF
>TRBV5-5|-|TRBD1|14|TRBJ2-5
TGTGCCAGCAGCCGGACAGGGTTCCAAGAGACCCAGTACTTC
CASSRTGFQETQYF
>TRBV29-1|-|-|11|TRBJ1-1
TGCAGCGTTGAAGATCCCGGTGAAGCTTTCTTT
CSVEDPGEAFF
>TRBV28|-|-|15|TRBJ1-1
TGTGCCAGCAGTCGAGCCCCAGGGTTTTACTCTGAAGCTTTCTTT
CASSRAPGFYSEAFF
>TRBV10-3|-|TRBD1|13|TRBJ1-5
TGTGCCATCAGTACAGGGGGGGATCAGCCCCAGCATTTT
CAISTGGDQPQHF
>TRBV5-4|-|TRBD1|14|TRBJ1-4
TGTGCCAGCAGCTTGCAGGGGGCGGAAGAAAAACTGTTTTTT
CASSLQGAEEKLFF
>TRBV5-4|-|-|13|TRBJ1-2
TGTGCCAGCACCCTGGGGGGGAGCTATGGCTACACCTTC
CASTLGGSYGYTF
>TRBV7-8|-|TRBD2|16|TRBJ2-7
TGTGCCAGCAGCTACGACACTAGCGGAGCCGCCTACGAGCAGTACTTC
CASSYDTSGAAYEQYF